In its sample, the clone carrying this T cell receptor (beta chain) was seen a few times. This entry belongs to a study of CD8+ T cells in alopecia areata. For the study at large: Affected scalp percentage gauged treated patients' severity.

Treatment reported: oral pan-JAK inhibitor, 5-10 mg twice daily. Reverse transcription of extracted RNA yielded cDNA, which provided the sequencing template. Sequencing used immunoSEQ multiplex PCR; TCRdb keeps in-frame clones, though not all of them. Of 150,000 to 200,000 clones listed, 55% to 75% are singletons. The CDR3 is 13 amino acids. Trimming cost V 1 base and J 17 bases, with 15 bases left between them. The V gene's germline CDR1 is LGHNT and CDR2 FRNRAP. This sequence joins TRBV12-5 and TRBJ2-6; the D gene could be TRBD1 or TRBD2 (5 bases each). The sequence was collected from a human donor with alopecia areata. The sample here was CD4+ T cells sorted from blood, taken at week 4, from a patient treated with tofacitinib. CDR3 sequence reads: CASGLEPGRLVTF. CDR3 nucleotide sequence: TGTGCTAGTGGTTTGGAGCCGGGACGCTTGGTGACTTTC. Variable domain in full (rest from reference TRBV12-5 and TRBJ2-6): DARVTQTPRHKVTEMGQEVTMRCQPILGHNTVFWYRQTMMQGLELLAYFRNRAPLDDSGMPKDRFSAEMPDATLATLKIQPSEPRDSAVYFCASGLEPGRLVTFGAGSRLTVL.